This TCR beta chain was sequenced during a study of T cells in Graves' hyperthyroidism and ophthalmopathy. The wider study: Once the initial diagnosis was made, peripheral blood was obtained before any treatment. Points from the study as a whole: The model's output predicted ophthalmopathy at a median of 6.5 months prior to onset.

V gave up 4 bases and J gave up 5 bases, with 11 bases separating them. The CDR3 is 13 residues long. Using RNA transcripts as the source, TCR beta CDR3 regions were amplified. The HTBI primer set drove a first-round RT-PCR of the TCR CDR3. From the multiplex PCR reads, TCRdb called clonotypes with MiXCR, one entry per CDR3 protein. The table includes under 300,000 distinct CDR3 sequences, roughly 14% detected once. Patients were excluded because of uncontrolled infection, other autoimmune disease, pregnancy or lactation. First hyperthyroidism diagnosis is when the blood sample was obtained, before any ophthalmopathy symptoms. This clonotype was observed at least ten times. The antigen is not known.

The chain combines TRBV12-3 or TRBV12-4 with TRBJ1-2, with unresolved D. The receptor was isolated from a woman aged 30 to 39 with Graves' hyperthyroidism that later progressed to Graves' ophthalmopathy. Material for sequencing was blood. In DNA, the CDR3 is TGTGCCAGCAGTTCCTGGGCTGGGTATGGCTACACCTTC. Translated, it gives CASSSWAGYGYTF.